This is a list of T cell receptor beta chains from one sample in a study of vaccination effects on CD4 cells after COVID-19. TCRdb's copy holds only in-frame clones and misses some; the assay was immunoSEQ multiplex PCR. The table includes about 79,000 clones, about 74% detected once. These receptors have no known antigen. The sequences come from CD4+ T cells from PBMCs cultured with HCoV-229E spike peptides, collected before COVID-19 vaccination. The receptor source for this set is a human donor who received a COVID-19 vaccine. Each CDR3 is given with its conserved first and last residue. A D gene is named only where the DNA matches it firmly. Some rows have no size entry. The others give once, few or many, or a class for an expanded clone.

CASSLEASGGIETQYF,TGTGCCAGCAGCTTAGAGGCCAGCGGGGGGATAGAGACCCAGTACTTC,TRBJ2-5,TRBD2,-,TRBV7-9
CAWSPRSWSSLHF,TGTGCCTGGAGTCCCCGGTCGTGGTCATCCCTCCACTTT,TRBJ1-6,-,-,TRBV30
CASRGQGKGNTIYF,TGTGCCAGCAGGGGACAGGGGAAAGGAAACACCATATATTTT,TRBJ1-3,TRBD1,few,TRBV6-5
CASRAGQPQHF,TGTGCCAGCAGAGCCGGCCAGCCCCAGCATTTT,TRBJ1-5,-,-,TRBV28
CASSYSGGASTPLHF,TGTGCCAGCAGTTACTCCGGCGGGGCCTCTACACCCCTCCACTTT,TRBJ1-6,-,-,TRBV6-5
CASSRGGRSTDTQYF,TGTGCCAGCAGCCGCGGGGGGCGGAGCACAGATACGCAGTATTTT,TRBJ2-3,TRBD2,-,TRBV3-1/TRBV3-2
CASSDLLGFQETQYF,TGTGCCAGCTCTGACTTATTAGGCTTCCAAGAGACCCAGTACTTC,TRBJ2-5,-,-,TRBV2
CASRTGQGLNSPLHF,TGTGCCAGCAGGACAGGACAGGGCCTTAATTCACCCCTCCACTTT,TRBJ1-6,TRBD1,-,TRBV28
CASSTPGRGGRHEQFF,TGTGCCAGCAGTACCCCTGGACGGGGAGGGAGGCATGAGCAGTTCTTC,TRBJ2-1,TRBD2,-,TRBV27
CASSSYKTGALTGELFF,TGTGCCAGCAGCTCCTATAAAACCGGGGCTCTTACCGGGGAGCTGTTTTTT,TRBJ2-2,-,-,TRBV7-8
CAWVPLDRGQRDTQYF,TGTGCCTGGGTCCCCTTGGACAGGGGGCAAAGAGATACGCAGTATTTT,TRBJ2-3,TRBD1,-,TRBV30
CASSVRQGGPGSYNEQFF,TGTGCCAGCAGTGTCAGGCAAGGGGGCCCCGGGTCCTACAATGAGCAGTTCTTC,TRBJ2-1,TRBD1,-,TRBV6-1
CAWRLAGGPGTQYF,TGTGCCTGGAGGCTAGCGGGGGGGCCTGGGACCCAGTACTTC,TRBJ2-5,TRBD2,-,TRBV30
CASSKGLNTGELFF,TGTGCCAGCAGCAAGGGGTTGAACACCGGGGAGCTGTTTTTT,TRBJ2-2,-,few,TRBV6-5
CASKRADGLAKNIQYF,TGTGCCAGCAAACGGGCGGATGGTTTAGCCAAAAACATTCAGTACTTC,TRBJ2-4,-,-,TRBV28
CASSQDPGQGNTEAFF,TGTGCCAGCAGCCAAGATCCAGGACAGGGGAACACTGAAGCTTTCTTT,TRBJ1-1,TRBD1,-,TRBV14
CASSKSPGREGNYGYTF,TGTGCCAGCTCAAAGTCCCCTGGCCGCGAGGGCAACTATGGCTACACCTTC,TRBJ1-2,-,-,TRBV18
CASSQPDSPLGYTF,TGTGCCAGCAGCCAACCCGACAGCCCCCTCGGCTACACCTTT,TRBJ1-2,-,-,TRBV4-2
CASSVGGSETQYF,TGTGCCAGCAGCGTCGGGGGGTCAGAGACCCAGTACTTC,TRBJ2-5,TRBD2,-,TRBV9
CASSEGAAKNIQYF,TGTGCCAGCAGTGAGGGAGCAGCCAAAAACATTCAGTACTTC,TRBJ2-4,-,-,TRBV2
CASRGGSAGTDTQYF,TGTGCCAGCAGGGGGGGTAGCGCGGGCACAGATACGCAGTATTTT,TRBJ2-3,-,once,TRBV28
CASSLLGYTEAFF,TGTGCCAGCAGTTTATTGGGGTACACTGAAGCTTTCTTT,TRBJ1-1,-,-,TRBV12-3/TRBV12-4
CASSIHRGGDSYNSPLHF,TGTGCCAGCAGCATCCACAGGGGAGGGGACTCCTATAATTCACCCCTCCACTTT,TRBJ1-6,TRBD1,-,TRBV9
CASSQGQGARSEQFF,TGCGCCAGCAGCCAAGGACAGGGGGCGCGAAGTGAGCAGTTCTTC,TRBJ2-1,TRBD1,-,TRBV4-1
CASSPYKGTGELFF,TGTGCCAGCAGCCCCTACAAGGGGACCGGGGAGCTGTTTTTT,TRBJ2-2,-,-,TRBV3-1/TRBV3-2
CASRERGSLPETQYF,TGTGCCAGTAGAGAGAGGGGATCCTTGCCAGAGACCCAGTACTTC,TRBJ2-5,-,-,TRBV19
CASSLGQGPEKLFF,TGCGCCAGCAGCCTGGGACAGGGGCCTGAAAAACTGTTTTTT,TRBJ1-4,TRBD1,-,TRBV5-1
CASSILGSGTGELFF,TGTGCCAGTAGTATTCTAGGGTCGGGCACCGGGGAGCTGTTTTTT,TRBJ2-2,-,few,TRBV19
CASSPSETGYNEQFF,TGTGCCAGCTCACCCTCCGAGACAGGGTACAATGAGCAGTTCTTC,TRBJ2-1,TRBD1,-,TRBV18
CASSPAAGHNSGNTIYF,TGTGCCAGCTCACCAGCGGCAGGGCATAACTCTGGAAACACCATATATTTT,TRBJ1-3,-,-,TRBV18
CASSIVQGQGQPQHF,TGTGCCAGTAGTATAGTACAGGGTCAGGGTCAGCCCCAGCATTTT,TRBJ1-5,-,-,TRBV19
CASSRHSPLHF,TGTGCCAGCAGCCGTCATTCACCCCTCCACTTT,TRBJ1-6,-,-,TRBV2
CAISPGLATGELFF,TGTGCCATCTCACCGGGACTAGCCACCGGGGAGCTGTTTTTT,TRBJ2-2,TRBD2,few,TRBV10-3
CASTPLRNMNTEAFF,TGTGCCAGCACCCCCCTTAGGAACATGAACACTGAAGCTTTCTTT,TRBJ1-1,-,-,TRBV6-5
CASSLRTSGLNTGELFF,TGCGCCAGCAGCCTCCGGACTAGCGGGCTAAACACCGGGGAGCTGTTTTTT,TRBJ2-2,TRBD2,-,TRBV5-1
CASSVETSGGVNEQFF,TGTGCCAGCAGCGTAGAGACTAGCGGGGGGGTCAATGAGCAGTTCTTC,TRBJ2-1,TRBD2,-,TRBV9
CASSRTGAGETQYF,TGTGCCAGCAGTCGGACAGGGGCGGGAGAGACCCAGTACTTC,TRBJ2-5,TRBD1,-,TRBV6-4
CASSPRQVGRTNEKLFF,TGTGCCAGCAGCCCCCGACAGGTGGGGAGGACTAATGAAAAACTGTTTTTT,TRBJ1-4,-,-,TRBV7-2
CASRRGQGRETQYF,TGTGCCAGCAGAAGAGGACAGGGGAGGGAGACCCAGTACTTC,TRBJ2-5,TRBD1,-,TRBV5-8